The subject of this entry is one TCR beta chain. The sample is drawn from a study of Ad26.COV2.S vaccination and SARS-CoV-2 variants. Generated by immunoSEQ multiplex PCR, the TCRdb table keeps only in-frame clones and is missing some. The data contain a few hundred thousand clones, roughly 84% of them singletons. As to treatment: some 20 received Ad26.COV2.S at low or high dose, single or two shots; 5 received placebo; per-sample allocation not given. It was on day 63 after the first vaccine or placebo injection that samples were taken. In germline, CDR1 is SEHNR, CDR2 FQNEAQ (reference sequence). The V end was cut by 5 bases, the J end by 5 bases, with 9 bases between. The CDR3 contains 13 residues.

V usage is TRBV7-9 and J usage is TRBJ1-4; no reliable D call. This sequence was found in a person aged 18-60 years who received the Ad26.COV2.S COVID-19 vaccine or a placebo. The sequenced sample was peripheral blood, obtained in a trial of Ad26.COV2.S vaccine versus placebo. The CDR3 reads CASSPGPNEKLFF. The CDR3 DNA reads TGTGCCAGCAGCCCCGGCCCAAATGAAAAACTGTTTTTT.